One and the same sample provided the 24 T cell receptor beta chains below, sequenced in a study of cytomegalovirus exposure and HLA in healthy donors. The PCR contained 60 Vbeta and 13 Jbeta primers. Using immunoSEQ multiplex PCR, the repertoire was profiled, and TCRdb retains in-frame clones only, with some absent. Of 90,000 to 110,000 clones listed, 65% to 85% are singletons. The sequenced sample consisted of PBMCs. The receptors shown here come from a male donor in good health and CMV-seronegative.

The J gene is TRBJ2-7, the V gene TRBV9, with D tentatively TRBD1 (6 bases). The CDR3 is 15 residues long. V was trimmed by 2 bases and J by 6 bases, leaving 18 bases between them. In germline, CDR1 is SGDLS, CDR2 YYNGEE. The chain's CDR3 is CASSVQHGGSGEQYF. CDR3 sequence (DNA): TGTGCCAGCAGCGTCCAGCATGGGGGCTCGGGCGAGCAGTACTTC.

J is TRBJ1-2 and V is TRBV6-6, with TRBD1 as a possible D gene (5 bases). From germline, CDR1 is MNHNY and CDR2 SVGAGI (reference sequence). Trimming cost V 6 bases and J 2 bases, with 13 bases left between them. This CDR3 is 14 amino acids long. The CDR3 sequence: CASSPGGGNYGYTF. CDR3 DNA sequence: TGTGCCAGCAGCCCCGGGGGGGGGAACTATGGCTACACCTTC.

V usage is TRBV6-5 and J usage is TRBJ1-2, with TRBD1 matching over 9 bases. CDR1 and CDR2 from the germline V gene are MNHEY and SVGAGI. This CDR3 region has 13 residues. Germline trimming cut 4 bases from V and 5 bases from J; bases unmatched to any gene: 2. Here the CDR3 reads CASSSGQGYGYTF. The CDR3 nucleotides read TGTGCCAGCAGTTCTGGACAGGGGTATGGCTACACCTTC.

The V call is TRBV7-2, the J call TRBJ2-2; 11 positions match TRBD2. Germline trimming cut 6 bases from V and 1 base from J; bases unmatched to any gene: 4. The CDR3 totals 16 residues. Germline assignment: CDR1 SGHTA and CDR2 FQGNSA. The CDR3 DNA follows: TGTGCCAGCAGACCGGGACTAGCGGAGAACACCGGGGAGCTGTTTTTT. This sequence encodes CASRPGLAENTGELFF.

This clone has more than one count but fewer than ten. The rearrangement uses TRBV4-3 and TRBJ2-5; 8 positions match TRBD2. The CDR3 is 17 residues long. Per germline, CDR1 LGHNA and CDR2 YSLEER. The junction had 9 bases not matched to a gene; V was cut back by 1 base and J by 2 bases. CDR3 sequence reads: CASSQVVGSGRQETQYF. CDR3 sequence (DNA): TGCGCCAGCAGCCAAGTGGTTGGAAGCGGGAGACAAGAGACCCAGTACTTC.

This clone has only a few counts. The chain carries TRBV11-3 and TRBJ2-6, with TRBD1 as a possible D gene (6 bases). Germline V gene data show CDR1 as SGHNT and CDR2 as YENEEA. The germline V and J ends were trimmed by 3 bases and 2 bases, with 14 bases remaining between them. The length of the CDR3 is 17 residues. The CDR3 DNA reads as TGTGCCAGCAGCTTCCACCCTTGGGGGCCTGGGGCCAACGTCCTGACTTTC. Protein: CASSFHPWGPGANVLTF.

The chain employs TRBV28 and TRBJ2-6; the D is unclear. Germline CDR1 and CDR2: MDHEN and SYDVKM. Trimming left V 3 bases short and J 3 bases short, with 6 bases between. This CDR3 has 14 amino acids. The CDR3 DNA follows: TGTGCCAGCAGTTTCCCGGGTGGGGCCAACGTCCTGACTTTC. This codes for CASSFPGGANVLTF.

The chain recombines TRBV7-2 with TRBJ2-5, with D possibly matching TRBD2 (5 bases). Between the trimmed V and J ends, which lost 5 bases and 7 bases, there was a span of 8 bases. Germline assignment: CDR1 SGHTA and CDR2 FQGNSA. This CDR3 has 11 residues. The CDR3 nucleotides read TGTGCCAGCAGCCGTGCGGGGACCCAGTACTTC. It is translated as CASSRAGTQYF.

The chain recombines TRBV27 with TRBJ1-3; 7 bases fit TRBD1. The V gene's germline CDR1 is MNHEY and CDR2 SMNVEV (reference sequence). With V trimmed by 6 bases and J by 2 bases, 4 bases remained unmatched. This CDR3 comprises 14 residues. The CDR3 DNA is TGTGCCAGCAGGACAGGGAACCCTGGAAACACCATATATTTT. Translated: CASRTGNPGNTIYF.

The chain links TRBV30 to TRBJ1-1, with D possibly being TRBD1 (5 bases). The ends were cut back, 2 bases at V and 5 bases at J, with 18 bases in the middle. In germline, CDR1 is GTSNPN, CDR2 SVGIG (reference sequence). The CDR3 runs to 15 residues. In DNA, the CDR3 is TGTGCCTGGAGTCCATTAGGCTCCGGGGGGACTGAAGCTTTCTTT. The encoded protein is CAWSPLGSGGTEAFF.

The rearrangement uses TRBV5-1 and TRBJ2-6; D uncertain. V was trimmed by 6 bases and J by 3 bases, leaving 10 bases between them. The CDR3 length is 14 residues. Per the germline V gene, CDR1 is SGHRS and CDR2 is YFSETQ. For the CDR3, the DNA is TGCGCCAGCATCCCCTCGGTTGGGGCCAACGTCCTGACTTTC. It translates to CASIPSVGANVLTF.

This clone has a single count. The chain recombines TRBV5-5 with TRBJ1-2, with TRBD1 as a possible D gene (6 bases). The germline V gene has CDR1 SGHKS and CDR2 YYEKEE (reference sequence). V shed 4 bases and J shed 7 bases, with 11 bases lying between them. The CDR3 has 12 amino acids. The CDR3 spells CASSVDSPGYTF. CDR3 nucleotides: TGTGCCAGCAGCGTGGACAGTCCTGGCTACACCTTC.

The chain recombines TRBV18 with TRBJ2-7; D is possibly TRBD1 (5 bases). Per germline, CDR1 KGHSH and CDR2 LQKENI. CDR3 length: 15 amino acids. The germline V and J ends were trimmed by 2 bases and 2 bases, with 13 bases remaining between them. The CDR3 nucleotides are TGTGCCAGCTCACCAATGACAGCCGCAACCTACGAGCAGTACTTC. It yields the protein CASSPMTAATYEQYF.

V and J are TRBV21-1 and TRBJ1-5; the table gives TRBD1 as D, unverified against the DNA. TRBV21-1 is marked as a pseudogene. The CDR3 length is 19 residues. The CDR3 region has the DNA TGTGCCAGCAGCAAGACGACAGGGGGGCTTCGATATAGCAATCAGCCCCAGCATTTT. Its protein is CASSKTTGGLRYSNQPQHF.

In its sample, this clone was seen a few times. The rearrangement links TRBV5-6 to TRBJ2-2; 7 bases are shared with TRBD2. The CDR3 runs 16 residues. V lost 6 bases to trimming and J lost 2 bases; unmatched junction nucleotides: 10. Germline CDR1 reads SGHDT; CDR2 reads YYEEEE. This chain's CDR3 is CASTGSLAVNTGELFF. As DNA, the CDR3 is TGTGCCAGCACCGGTAGCCTAGCGGTTAACACCGGGGAGCTGTTTTTT.

CDR3 in amino acids: CASSQEPASGGYYNEQFF. The CDR3 bases are TGCGCCAGCAGCCAAGAACCGGCTAGCGGGGGATACTACAATGAGCAGTTCTTC. The chain is built from TRBV4-3 and TRBJ2-1; 10 bases line up with TRBD2. Germline-derived CDR1 and CDR2 are LGHNA and YSLEER. V lost 0 bases and J lost 3; bases outside the gene matches: 8. The length of the CDR3 is 18 residues.

This clone was recorded only once. The gene calls are TRBV11-2 and TRBJ2-1, with D possibly TRBD1 on 6 matching bases. Germline V gives CDR1 SGHAT, CDR2 FQNNGV. The CDR3 loop spans 15 amino acids. The V end was cut by 5 bases, the J end by 4 bases, with 15 bases between. In DNA form, the CDR3 reads TGTGCCAGCAGCGGACAGACCCCGGGATACAATGAGCAGTTCTTC. Protein product: CASSGQTPGYNEQFF.

V gene TRBV2 combines with J gene TRBJ2-7, with D maybe TRBD1 (6 bases). Per the germline V gene, CDR1 is SNHLY and CDR2 is FYNNEI. This CDR3 contains 14 residues. V lost 6 bases to trimming and J lost 7 bases, with 19 bases between them. CDR3 in amino acids: CASSSGVLAGEQYF. DNA for the CDR3: TGTGCCAGCAGCTCAGGGGTCCTGGCTGGAGAGCAGTACTTC.

This chain connects TRBV7-2 to TRBJ2-4; possible D gene TRBD1, 5 bases. Germline V lookup: CDR1 SGHTA, CDR2 FQGNSA. The V end lost 3 bases, the J end lost 6 bases, and 6 bases lay between the germline ends. This CDR3 is built from 12 residues. CDR3 protein: CASSFTGNIQYF. The DNA of the CDR3 is TGTGCCAGCAGCTTCACAGGAAACATTCAGTACTTC.

The chain has TRBV28 and TRBJ2-1; no clear D gene. V gave up 6 bases and J gave up 0 bases, with 9 bases separating them. The length of the CDR3 is 14 residues. Germline CDR1 MDHEN, CDR2 SYDVKM. The CDR3 nucleotides are TGTGCCAGCAGAATGGGCCACTCCTACAATGAGCAGTTCTTC. Protein product: CASRMGHSYNEQFF.

The V call is TRBV9, the J call TRBJ2-5, with a weak D call TRBD1 (6 bases). The J call could be wrong; TRBJ2-7 is a better fit for the DNA end. From germline, CDR1 is SGDLS and CDR2 YYNGEE. This CDR3 has 12 amino acids. The DNA for the CDR3 is TGTGCCAGCAGCGGCAGGGGTTACGAGCAGTACTTC. This sequence encodes CASSGRGYEQYF.

This chain links TRBV6-5 with TRBJ2-5; tentatively, D is TRBD2 (5 bases). Germline loops: CDR1 MNHEY, CDR2 SVGAGI. This CDR3 is 16 amino acids long. With 3 bases removed from V and 2 bases from J, the gap between germline ends came to 16 bases. CDR3 amino acids: CASSYSRAVGQETQYF. DNA for the CDR3: TGTGCCAGCAGTTATTCGAGGGCGGTTGGACAAGAGACCCAGTACTTC.

This chain connects TRBV7-2 to TRBJ2-5; D unresolved. CDR3 length: 11 residues. V was pared by 7 bases and J by 2 bases, with 5 bases between. CDR1 and CDR2 from the germline V gene are SGHTA and FQGNSA. CDR3 amino acids: CASTLQETQYF. The CDR3, as DNA: TGTGCCAGCACCCTACAAGAGACCCAGTACTTC.

The chain joins TRBV15 to TRBJ2-5; D might be TRBD1 (6 bases). The germline V gene has CDR1 LNHNV and CDR2 YYDKDF (reference sequence). V gave up 7 bases and J gave up 7 bases, with 22 bases separating them. The CDR3 extends over 15 amino acids. Here the CDR3 reads CATTTQGPARGTQYF. The CDR3 coding sequence is TGTGCCACCACCACACAGGGCCCCGCTCGGGGGACCCAGTACTTC.